This T cell receptor (beta chain) was observed in a study of blood T cells in healthy people across ages. After removal of 4 bases from V and 4 bases from J, the junction contained 15 bases not matched to a gene. CDR3 length: 18 residues. Germline V gene sequence: CDR1 SGHRS, CDR2 YFSETQ. This clonotype was seen repeatedly, ten times or more. Each donor was a healthy Caucasian individual from Russia, aged 6 to 90. Next came a second PCR, run for roughly 6 to 11 cycles, which used a sample-barcoded 5' primer along with a J-beta primer mix. From the 5' RACE reads, TCRdb called clonotypes with MiXCR, one entry per CDR3 protein. This sample has fewer than 900,000 distinct CDR3 sequences, with roughly 35% found just once.

This chain uses TRBV5-1 with TRBJ2-1; TRBD2 agrees at 9 bases. Material for sequencing was blood. The TCR sequence derives from a man between 18 and 29 years old in good health. The DNA for the CDR3 is TGCGCCAGCAGCCCCGGGACTAGCTCACGGAGAGATTACAATGAGCAGTTCTTC. Amino acid sequence: CASSPGTSSRRDYNEQFF.